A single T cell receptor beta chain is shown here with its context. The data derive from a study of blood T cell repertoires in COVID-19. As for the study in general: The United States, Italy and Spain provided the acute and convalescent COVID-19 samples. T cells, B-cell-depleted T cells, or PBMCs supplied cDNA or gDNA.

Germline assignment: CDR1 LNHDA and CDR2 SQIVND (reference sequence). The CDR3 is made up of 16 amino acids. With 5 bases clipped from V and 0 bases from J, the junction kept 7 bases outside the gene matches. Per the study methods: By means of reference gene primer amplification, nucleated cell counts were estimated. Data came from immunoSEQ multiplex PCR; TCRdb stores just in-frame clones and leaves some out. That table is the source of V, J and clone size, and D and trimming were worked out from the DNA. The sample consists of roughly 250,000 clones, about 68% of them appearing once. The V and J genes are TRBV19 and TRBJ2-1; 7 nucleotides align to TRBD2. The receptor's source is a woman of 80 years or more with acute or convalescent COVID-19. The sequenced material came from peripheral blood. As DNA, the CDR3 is TGTGCCAGTAGTCAGCGGGAACTCGGCTCCTACAATGAGCAGTTCTTC. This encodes CASSQRELGSYNEQFF.